This T cell receptor (beta chain) was documented in a study of OX40 agonist ivuxolimab in advanced cancers. Study-level background: Ivuxolimab, which targeted the costimulatory receptor OX40 (CD134), was an agonistic, fully human IgG2 monoclonal antibody. Intravenous ivuxolimab was administered to patients every 2 weeks at six dose levels: 0.01, 0.1, 0.3, 1.5, 3 and 10 mg/kg. Among the roughly 54 dose-escalation patients, about 20 had hepatocellular carcinoma, around 15 melanoma, 9 renal cell carcinoma and 9 head and neck cancer. A male proportion of about 79% and a mean age of approximately 55 years, ranging from roughly 23 to 80, were recorded for the dose-escalation cohort. Patients were allowed to have had prior anti-PD-1, anti-PD-L1 or anti-CTLA-4 therapy, and 30% to 40% of the dose-escalation patients had been treated with checkpoint inhibitors. Three dose-escalation patients achieved partial responses, one with hepatocellular carcinoma and two with cutaneous melanoma. The purpose of peripheral TCRbeta sequencing was to test whether ivuxolimab changed TCR sequence diversity and led to clonal T-cell expansion. The paper covers the monotherapy dose-escalation part of the phase I ivuxolimab trial, which included N of about 50 patients.

To sequence the TCRbeta CDR3 region, genomic DNA was isolated from the sorted cells. The immunoSEQ Assay was used to sequence the TCRbeta CDR3 regions. Entries here come from immuneACCESS through TCRdb and include only in-frame sequences with V and J called. Some clones fail to appear in such tables; in the studies checked, an unresolved V gene covers under half of the shortfall, and the cause of the remainder is unknown. The sample includes tens of thousands of clones, with 92% observed a single time. The top ten clones comprise over 0.35% of the sample. About this clone: Its antigen is unknown. Within one base of it there is no much larger clone, and no base qualities were kept.

Overall results and qualifications from the work: Antigen specificity was not determined for the clonally expanded peripheral T cells. After ivuxolimab, expanded clones were on average more numerous among CD8+ T cells than among CD4+ T cells. Clonal expansion of both CD4+ and CD8+ blood T cells was observed from baseline to week 6 at doses 0.1 to 3.0 mg/kg. Low levels of normalized T-cell clonal expansion were also seen in some patients who did not respond. In partial responders in the 0.1-3.0 mg/kg groups, normalized peripheral clonal expansion was found to be among the lowest, especially among CD8+ T cells.

The CDR3 sequence holds 13 residues, the cysteine and phenylalanine included. CDR3 DNA only is kept here, 39 bases in frame from base 1. The germline V gene sets CDR1 to SGHTA and CDR2 to FQGNSA. The V and J ends are trimmed by 1 base and 2 bases, leaving 5 bases between them. The trial excluded patients who had a history of autoimmune disease or were on systemic immunosuppression. Peripheral blood for TCR sequencing was collected from all dose cohorts at baseline, on cycle 4 day 1, and on cycle 7 day 1. The samples were taken from a phase I, first-in-human, multicenter, open-label dose-escalation trial of ivuxolimab. The trial enrolled adults with locally advanced or metastatic head and neck squamous cell, hepatocellular, melanoma or renal cell carcinoma. Before TCR sequencing, CD4+ T cells and CD8+ T cells were sorted from peripheral blood as separate populations.

The sequence was obtained from an adult with an advanced solid tumor such as melanoma, head and neck, liver or kidney cancer. The chain is encoded by TRBV7-2 joined to TRBJ2-5, with no confident D gene call. Sample: CD4+ or CD8+ T cells sorted from blood, taken in a trial of the OX40 agonist ivuxolimab. The base sequence is TGTGCCAGCAGCTTAGGTTTACAAGAGACCCAGTACTTC. Translated, this is CASSLGLQETQYF.